The source of this TCR beta chain is a study of CD8 T cells in Susac syndrome. The RNA input was about 0.5 to 1 ug, and it was reverse transcribed with random hexamers. TCRdb reprocessed the immunoSEQ multiplex PCR reads via MiXCR and lists one record per CDR3 protein. The data show 150,000 to 190,000 distinct CDR3 sequences, nearly 97% seen once. CDR1 and CDR2 (germline): SGDLS, YYNGEE. V lost 4 bases, J lost 1 base, and 11 bases lay in between. The length of the CDR3 is 14 residues. This clonotype was sampled from a human donor with multiple sclerosis. This chain joins TRBV9 and TRBJ2-5; D is possibly TRBD1 (6 bases). The sequenced material came from CD8+ T cells from PBMCs. CDR3: CASSPRDTQETQYF. CDR3 DNA sequence: TGTGCCAGCAGCCCACGGGACACCCAAGAGACCCAGTACTTC. Full variable domain (remainder filled in from reference TRBV9 and TRBJ2-5): DSGVTQTPKHLITATGQRVTLRCSPRSGDLSVYWYQQSLDQGLQFLIQYYNGEERAKGNILERFSAQQFPDLHSELNLSSLELGDSALYFCASSPRDTQETQYFGPGTRLLVL.